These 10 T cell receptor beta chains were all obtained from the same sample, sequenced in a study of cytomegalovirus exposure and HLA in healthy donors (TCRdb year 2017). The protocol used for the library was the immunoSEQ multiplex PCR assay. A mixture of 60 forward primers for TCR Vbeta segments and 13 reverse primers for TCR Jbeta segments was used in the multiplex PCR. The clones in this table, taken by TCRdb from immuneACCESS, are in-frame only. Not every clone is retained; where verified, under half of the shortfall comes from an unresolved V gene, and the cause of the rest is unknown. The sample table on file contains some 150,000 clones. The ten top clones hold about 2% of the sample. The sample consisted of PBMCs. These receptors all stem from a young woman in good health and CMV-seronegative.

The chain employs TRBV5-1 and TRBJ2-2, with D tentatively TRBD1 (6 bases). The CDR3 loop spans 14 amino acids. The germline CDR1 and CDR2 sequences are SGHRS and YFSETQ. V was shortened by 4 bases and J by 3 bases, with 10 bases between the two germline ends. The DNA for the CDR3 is TGCGCCAGCAGCCAACAGGGTTACACCGGGGAGCTGTTTTTT. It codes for CASSQQGYTGELFF.

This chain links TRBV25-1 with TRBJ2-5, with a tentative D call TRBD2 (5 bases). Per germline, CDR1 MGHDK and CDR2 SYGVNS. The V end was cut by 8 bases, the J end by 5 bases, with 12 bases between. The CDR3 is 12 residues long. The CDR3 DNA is TGTGCCAGCGCTGAGGGCTGGGAGACCCAGTACTTC. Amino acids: CASAEGWETQYF.

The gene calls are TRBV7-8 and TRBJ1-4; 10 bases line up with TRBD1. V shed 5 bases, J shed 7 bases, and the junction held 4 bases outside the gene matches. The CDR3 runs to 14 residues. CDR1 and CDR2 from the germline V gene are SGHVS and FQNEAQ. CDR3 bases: TGTGCCAGCAGCCAGACAGGGGGCATTGAAAAACTGTTTTTT. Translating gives CASSQTGGIEKLFF.

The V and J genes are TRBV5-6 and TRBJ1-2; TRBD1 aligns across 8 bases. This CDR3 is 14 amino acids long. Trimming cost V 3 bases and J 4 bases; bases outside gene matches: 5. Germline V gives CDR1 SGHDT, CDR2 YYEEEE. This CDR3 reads CASSSQTGGYGYTF. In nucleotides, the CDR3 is TGTGCCAGCAGCTCCCAAACAGGGGGCTATGGCTACACCTTC.

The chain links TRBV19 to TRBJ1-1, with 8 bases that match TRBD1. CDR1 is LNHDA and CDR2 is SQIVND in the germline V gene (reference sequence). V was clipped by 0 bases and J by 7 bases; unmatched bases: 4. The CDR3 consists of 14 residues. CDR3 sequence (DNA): TGTGCCAGTAGTATAGAGGGCAGGGGGCGTGAAGCTTTCTTT. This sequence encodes CASSIEGRGREAFF.

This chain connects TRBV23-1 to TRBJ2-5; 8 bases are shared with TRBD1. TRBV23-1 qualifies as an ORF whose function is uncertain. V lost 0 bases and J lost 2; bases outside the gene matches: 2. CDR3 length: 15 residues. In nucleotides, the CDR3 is TGCGCCAGCAGTCAATCAAGACAGGGGCAAGAGACCCAGTACTTC. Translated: CASSQSRQGQETQYF.

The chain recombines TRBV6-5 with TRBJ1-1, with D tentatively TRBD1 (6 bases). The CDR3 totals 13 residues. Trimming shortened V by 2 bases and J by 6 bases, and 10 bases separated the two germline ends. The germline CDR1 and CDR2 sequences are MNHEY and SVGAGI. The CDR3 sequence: CASSYGGGPEAFF. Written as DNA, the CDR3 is TGTGCCAGCAGTTACGGCGGGGGCCCTGAAGCTTTCTTT.

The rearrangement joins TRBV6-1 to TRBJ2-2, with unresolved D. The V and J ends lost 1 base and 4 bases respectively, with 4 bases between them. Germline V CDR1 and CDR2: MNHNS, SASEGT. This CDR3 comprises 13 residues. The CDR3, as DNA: TGTGCCAGCAGTGAAGGGGCCACCGGGGAGCTGTTTTTT. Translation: CASSEGATGELFF.

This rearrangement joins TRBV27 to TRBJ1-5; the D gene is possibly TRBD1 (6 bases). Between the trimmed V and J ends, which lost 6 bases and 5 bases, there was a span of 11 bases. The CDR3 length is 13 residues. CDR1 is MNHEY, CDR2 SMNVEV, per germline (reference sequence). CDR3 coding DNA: TGTGCCAGCAGCGGAGGGGGGGATCAGCCCCAGCATTTT. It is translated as CASSGGGDQPQHF.

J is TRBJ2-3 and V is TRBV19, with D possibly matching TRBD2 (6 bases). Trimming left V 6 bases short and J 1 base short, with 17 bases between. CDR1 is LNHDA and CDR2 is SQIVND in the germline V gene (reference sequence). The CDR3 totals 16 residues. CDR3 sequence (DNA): TGTGCCAGTAGACCAAGGACTCCGGGGGGCACAGATACGCAGTATTTT. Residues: CASRPRTPGGTDTQYF.